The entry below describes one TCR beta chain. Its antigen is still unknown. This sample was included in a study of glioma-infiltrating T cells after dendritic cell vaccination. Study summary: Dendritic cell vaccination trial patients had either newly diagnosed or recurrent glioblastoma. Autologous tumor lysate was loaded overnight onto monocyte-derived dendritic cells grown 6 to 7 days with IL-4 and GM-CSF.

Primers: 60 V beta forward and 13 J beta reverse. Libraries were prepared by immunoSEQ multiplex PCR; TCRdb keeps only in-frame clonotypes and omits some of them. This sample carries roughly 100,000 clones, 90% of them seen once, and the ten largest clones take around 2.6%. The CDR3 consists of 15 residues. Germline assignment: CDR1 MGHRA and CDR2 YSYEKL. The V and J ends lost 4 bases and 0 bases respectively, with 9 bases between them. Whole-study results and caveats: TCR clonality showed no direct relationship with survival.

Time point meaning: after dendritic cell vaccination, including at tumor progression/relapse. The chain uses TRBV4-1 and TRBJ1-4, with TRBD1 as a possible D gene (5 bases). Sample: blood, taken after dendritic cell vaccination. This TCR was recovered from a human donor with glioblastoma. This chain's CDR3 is CASSLPGSTNEKLFF. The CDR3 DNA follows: TGCGCCAGCAGCCTTCCAGGGTCAACTAATGAAAAACTGTTTTTT.